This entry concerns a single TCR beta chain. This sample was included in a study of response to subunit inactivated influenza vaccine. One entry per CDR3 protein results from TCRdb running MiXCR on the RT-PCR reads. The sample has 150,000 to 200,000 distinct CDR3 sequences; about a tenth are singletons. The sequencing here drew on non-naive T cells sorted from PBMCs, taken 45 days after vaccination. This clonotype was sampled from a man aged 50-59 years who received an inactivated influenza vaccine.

The CDR3 loop reads CASRSAGTKGTYEQYF. The DNA for the CDR3 is TGTGCCAGCAGGTCTGCAGGGACCAAAGGCACCTACGAGCAGTACTTC. The chain carries TRBV2 and TRBJ2-7; D may be TRBD1 or TRBD2 (5 bases each). V lost 6 bases to trimming and J lost 2 bases, with 20 bases between them. The CDR3 extends over 16 amino acids. Germline V CDR1 and CDR2: SNHLY, FYNNEI.